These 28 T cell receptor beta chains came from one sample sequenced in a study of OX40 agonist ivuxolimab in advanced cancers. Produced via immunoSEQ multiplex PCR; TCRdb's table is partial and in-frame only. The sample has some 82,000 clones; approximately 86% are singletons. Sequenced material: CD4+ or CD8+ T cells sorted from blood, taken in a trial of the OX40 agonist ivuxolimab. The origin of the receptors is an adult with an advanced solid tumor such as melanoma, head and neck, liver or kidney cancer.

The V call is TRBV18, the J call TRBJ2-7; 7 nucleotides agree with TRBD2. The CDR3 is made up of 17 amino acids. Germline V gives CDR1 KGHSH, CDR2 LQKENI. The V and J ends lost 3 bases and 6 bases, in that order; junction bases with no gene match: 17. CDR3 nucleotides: TGTGCCAGCTCACCTATGCCCGGACTAGACAGCAACTCCGAGCAGTACTTC. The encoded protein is CASSPMPGLDSNSEQYF.

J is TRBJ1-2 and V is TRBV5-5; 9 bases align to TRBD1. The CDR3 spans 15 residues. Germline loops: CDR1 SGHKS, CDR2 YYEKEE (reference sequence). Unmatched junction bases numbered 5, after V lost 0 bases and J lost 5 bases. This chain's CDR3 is CASSLGPGQGYGYTF. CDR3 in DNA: TGTGCCAGCAGCTTGGGACCGGGACAGGGTTATGGCTACACCTTC.

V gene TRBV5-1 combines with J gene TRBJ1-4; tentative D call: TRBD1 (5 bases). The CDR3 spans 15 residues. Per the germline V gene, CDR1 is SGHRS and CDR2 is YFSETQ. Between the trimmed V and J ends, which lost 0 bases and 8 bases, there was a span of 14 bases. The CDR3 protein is CASSLVEGSAEKLFF. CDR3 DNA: TGCGCCAGCAGCTTGGTGGAGGGGTCGGCCGAAAAACTGTTTTTT.

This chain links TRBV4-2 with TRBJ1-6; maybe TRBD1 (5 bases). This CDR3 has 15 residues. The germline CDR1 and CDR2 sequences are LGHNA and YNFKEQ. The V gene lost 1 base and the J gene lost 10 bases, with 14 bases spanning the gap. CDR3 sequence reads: CASSQGSGAFSPLHF. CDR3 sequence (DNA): TGTGCCAGCAGCCAAGGTAGCGGGGCCTTCTCACCCCTCCACTTT.

The CDR3 region is CASSLEREQFF. The CDR3 nucleotides read TGTGCCAGCAGTTTAGAGAGGGAGCAGTTCTTC. V usage is TRBV28 and J usage is TRBJ2-1; D gene uncertain. V lost 2 bases, J lost 10 bases, and 6 bases lay in between. The CDR3 is made up of 11 amino acids. Germline V gives CDR1 MDHEN, CDR2 SYDVKM. The entire variable domain, with the rest obtained from reference TRBV28 and TRBJ2-1, is as follows: DVKVTQSSRYLVKRTGEKVFLECVQDMDHENMFWYRQDPGLGLRLIYFSYDVKMKEKGDIPEGYSVSREKKERFSLILESASTNQTSMYLCASSLEREQFFGPGTRLTVL.

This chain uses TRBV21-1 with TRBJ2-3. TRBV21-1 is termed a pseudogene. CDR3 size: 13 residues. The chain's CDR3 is CASIRAVGDTQYF. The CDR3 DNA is TGTGCCAGCATACGGGCAGTTGGAGATACGCAGTATTTT.

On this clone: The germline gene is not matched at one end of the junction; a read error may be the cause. CDR3 amino acids: CASSQLAGPQETQYF. The CDR3 DNA is TGTGCTAGCAGCCAGCTAGCGGGCCCACAAGAGACCCAGTACTTC. The V gene is TRBV7-7, the J gene TRBJ2-5, with TRBD2 matching over 8 bases. Germline V lookup: CDR1 SSHAT, CDR2 FNYEAQ (reference sequence). There are 15 residues in the CDR3.

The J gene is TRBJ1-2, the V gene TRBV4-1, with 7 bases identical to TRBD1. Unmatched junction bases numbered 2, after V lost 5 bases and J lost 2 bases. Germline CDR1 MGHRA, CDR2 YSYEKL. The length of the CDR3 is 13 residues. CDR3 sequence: CASSSGQNYGYTF. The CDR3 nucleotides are TGCGCCAGCAGCTCGGGACAGAACTATGGCTACACCTTC.

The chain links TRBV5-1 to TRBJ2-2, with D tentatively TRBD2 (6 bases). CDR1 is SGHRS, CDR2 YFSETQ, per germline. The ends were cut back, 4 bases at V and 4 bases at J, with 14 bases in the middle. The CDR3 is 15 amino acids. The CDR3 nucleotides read TGCGCCAGCAGCCAAGGAGAAGCGGGCACCGGGGAGCTGTTTTTT. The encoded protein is CASSQGEAGTGELFF.

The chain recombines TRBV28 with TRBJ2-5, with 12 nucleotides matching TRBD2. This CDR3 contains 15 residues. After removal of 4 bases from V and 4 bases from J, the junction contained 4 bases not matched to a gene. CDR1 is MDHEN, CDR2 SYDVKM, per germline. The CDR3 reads CASSYGTSGRETQYF. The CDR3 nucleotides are TGTGCCAGCAGTTACGGGACTAGCGGGCGAGAGACCCAGTACTTC. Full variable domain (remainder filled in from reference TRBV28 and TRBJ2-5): DVKVTQSSRYLVKRTGEKVFLECVQDMDHENMFWYRQDPGLGLRLIYFSYDVKMKEKGDIPEGYSVSREKKERFSLILESASTNQTSMYLCASSYGTSGRETQYFGPGTRLLVL.

The CDR3 DNA reads TGTGCCAGCAGCCAGACAGGGGGTGGGACCAAAAACATTCAGTACTTC. This gives the protein CASSQTGGGTKNIQYF. The chain has TRBV5-4 and TRBJ2-4; 9 bases are shared with TRBD1. This CDR3 region has 16 residues. Germline V CDR1 and CDR2: SGHNT, YYREEE (reference sequence). V was pared by 4 bases and J by 2 bases, with 7 bases of the junction left unmatched.

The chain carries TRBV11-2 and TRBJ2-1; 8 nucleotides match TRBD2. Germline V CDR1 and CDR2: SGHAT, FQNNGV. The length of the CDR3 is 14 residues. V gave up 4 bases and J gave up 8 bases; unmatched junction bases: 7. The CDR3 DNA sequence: TGTGCCAGCAGCTCCGGACTGCGGGGGGATGAGCAGTTCTTC. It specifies CASSSGLRGDEQFF.

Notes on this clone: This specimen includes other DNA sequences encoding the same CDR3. The DNA of the CDR3 is TGTGCCAGCAGTTCCTATTACGAGCAGTACTTC. This gives the protein CASSSYYEQYF. The chain carries TRBV27 and TRBJ2-7; D not resolved. Germline V CDR1 and CDR2: MNHEY, SMNVEV (reference sequence). The CDR3 is 11 residues long. Trimming cost V 4 bases and J 4 bases, with 5 bases left between them.

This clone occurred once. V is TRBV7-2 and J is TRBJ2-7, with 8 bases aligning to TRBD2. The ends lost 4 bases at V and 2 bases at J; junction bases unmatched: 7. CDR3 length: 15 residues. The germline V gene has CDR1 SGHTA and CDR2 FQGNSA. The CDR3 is CASSYLTGLAYEQYF. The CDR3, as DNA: TGTGCCAGCAGCTATCTGACGGGACTAGCCTACGAGCAGTACTTC. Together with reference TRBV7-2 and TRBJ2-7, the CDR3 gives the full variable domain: GAGVSQSPSNKVTEKGKDVELRCDPISGHTALYWYRQSLGQGLEFLIYFQGNSAPDKSGLPSDRFSAERTGGSVSTLTIQRTQQEDSAVYLCASSYLTGLAYEQYFGPGTRLTVT.

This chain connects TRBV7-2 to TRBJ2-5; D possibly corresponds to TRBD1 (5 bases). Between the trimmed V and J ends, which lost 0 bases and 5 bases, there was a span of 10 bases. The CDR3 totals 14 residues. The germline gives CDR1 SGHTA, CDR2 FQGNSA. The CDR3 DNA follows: TGTGCCAGCAGCTTAGCGCTCAGGGCTGAGACCCAGTACTTC. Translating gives CASSLALRAETQYF.

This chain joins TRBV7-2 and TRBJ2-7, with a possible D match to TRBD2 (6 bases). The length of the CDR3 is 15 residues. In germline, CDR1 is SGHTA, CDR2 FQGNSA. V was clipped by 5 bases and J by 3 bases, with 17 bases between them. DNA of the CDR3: TGTGCCAGCAGCCTAAGGGGCGGGGCGCTCTACGAGCAGTACTTC. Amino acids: CASSLRGGALYEQYF.

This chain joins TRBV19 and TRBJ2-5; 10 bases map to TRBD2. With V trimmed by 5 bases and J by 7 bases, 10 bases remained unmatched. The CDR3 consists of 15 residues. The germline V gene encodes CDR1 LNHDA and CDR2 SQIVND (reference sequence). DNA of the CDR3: TGTGCCAGTAGTCGGCCTAGCGGGGGCCCGGGGACCCAGTACTTC. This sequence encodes CASSRPSGGPGTQYF. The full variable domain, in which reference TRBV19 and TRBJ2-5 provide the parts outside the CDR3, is DGGITQSPKYLFRKEGQNVTLSCEQNLNHDAMYWYRQDPGQGLRLIYYSQIVNDFQKGDIAEGYSVSREKKESFPLTVTSAQKNPTAFYLCASSRPSGGPGTQYFGPGTRLLVL.

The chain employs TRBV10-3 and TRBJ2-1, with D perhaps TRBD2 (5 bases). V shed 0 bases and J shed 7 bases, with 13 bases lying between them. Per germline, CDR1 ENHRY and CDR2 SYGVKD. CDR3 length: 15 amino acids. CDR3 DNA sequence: TGTGCCATCAGTGAGTCGACACTAGTTTCAAATGAGCAGTTCTTC. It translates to CAISESTLVSNEQFF.

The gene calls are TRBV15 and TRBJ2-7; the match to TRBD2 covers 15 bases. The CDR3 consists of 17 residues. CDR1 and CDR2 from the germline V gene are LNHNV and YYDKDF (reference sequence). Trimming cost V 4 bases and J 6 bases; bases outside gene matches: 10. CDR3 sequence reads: CATSKGTSGRWGREQYF. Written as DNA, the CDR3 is TGTGCCACCAGCAAAGGGACTAGCGGGAGGTGGGGCCGCGAGCAGTACTTC.

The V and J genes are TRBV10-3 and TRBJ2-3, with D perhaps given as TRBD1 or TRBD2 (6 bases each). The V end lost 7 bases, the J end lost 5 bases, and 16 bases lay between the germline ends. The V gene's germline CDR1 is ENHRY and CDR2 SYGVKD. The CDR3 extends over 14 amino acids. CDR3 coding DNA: TGTGCCATCAACAGGGAGATGGGGGGAGATACGCAGTATTTT. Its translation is CAINREMGGDTQYF.

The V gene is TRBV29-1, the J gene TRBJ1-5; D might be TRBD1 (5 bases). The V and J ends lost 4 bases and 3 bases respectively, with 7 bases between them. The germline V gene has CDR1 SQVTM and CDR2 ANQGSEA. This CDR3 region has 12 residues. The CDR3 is CSVGGDNQPQHF. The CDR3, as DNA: TGCAGCGTTGGGGGGGACAATCAGCCCCAGCATTTT.

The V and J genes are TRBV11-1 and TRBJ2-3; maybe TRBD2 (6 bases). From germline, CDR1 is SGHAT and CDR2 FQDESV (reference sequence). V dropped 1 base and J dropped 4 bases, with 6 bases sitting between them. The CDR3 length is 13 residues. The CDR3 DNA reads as TGTGCCAGCAGCTTAGGGGGGGCAGATACGCAGTATTTT. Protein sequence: CASSLGGADTQYF. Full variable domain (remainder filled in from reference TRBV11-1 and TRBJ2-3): EAEVAQSPRYKITEKSQAVAFWCDPISGHATLYWYRQILGQGPELLVQFQDESVVDDSQLPKDRFSAERLKGVDSTLKIQPAELGDSAMYLCASSLGGADTQYFGPGTRLTVL.

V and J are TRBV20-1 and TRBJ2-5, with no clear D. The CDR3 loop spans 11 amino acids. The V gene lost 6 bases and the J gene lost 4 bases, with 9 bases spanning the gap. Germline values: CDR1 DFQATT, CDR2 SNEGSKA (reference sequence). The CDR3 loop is CSAGRPETQYF. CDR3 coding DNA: TGCAGTGCCGGCCGGCCAGAGACCCAGTACTTC.

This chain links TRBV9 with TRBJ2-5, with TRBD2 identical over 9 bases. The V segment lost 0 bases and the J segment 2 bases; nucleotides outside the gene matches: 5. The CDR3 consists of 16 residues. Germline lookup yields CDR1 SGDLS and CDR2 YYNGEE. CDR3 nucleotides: TGTGCCAGCAGCGTAGGCACTAGCGGGCTACAAGAGACCCAGTACTTC. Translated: CASSVGTSGLQETQYF.

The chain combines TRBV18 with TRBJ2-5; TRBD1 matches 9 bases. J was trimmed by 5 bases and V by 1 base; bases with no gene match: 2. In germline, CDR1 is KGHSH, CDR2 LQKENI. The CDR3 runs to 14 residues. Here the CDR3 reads CASSPRGQGETQYF. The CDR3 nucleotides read TGTGCCAGCTCACCACGGGGACAGGGTGAGACCCAGTACTTC.

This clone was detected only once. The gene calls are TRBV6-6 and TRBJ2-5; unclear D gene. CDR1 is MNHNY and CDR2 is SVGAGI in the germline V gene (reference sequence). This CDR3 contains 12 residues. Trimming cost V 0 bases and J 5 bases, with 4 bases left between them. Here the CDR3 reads CASSYSRETQYF. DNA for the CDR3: TGTGCCAGCAGTTACTCGCGTGAGACCCAGTACTTC.

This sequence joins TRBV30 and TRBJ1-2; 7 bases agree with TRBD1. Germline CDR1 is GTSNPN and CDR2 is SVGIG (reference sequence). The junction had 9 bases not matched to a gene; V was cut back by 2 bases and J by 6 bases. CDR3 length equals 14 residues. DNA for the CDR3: TGTGCCTGGAGTACCCAGAGACAGGGAAATGGCTACACCTTC. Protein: CAWSTQRQGNGYTF.

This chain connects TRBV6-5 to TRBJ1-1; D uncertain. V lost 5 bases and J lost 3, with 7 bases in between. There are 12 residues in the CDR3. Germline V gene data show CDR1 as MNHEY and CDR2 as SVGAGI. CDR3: CASSTRHTEAFF. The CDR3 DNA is TGTGCCAGCAGTACGCGCCACACTGAAGCTTTCTTT.